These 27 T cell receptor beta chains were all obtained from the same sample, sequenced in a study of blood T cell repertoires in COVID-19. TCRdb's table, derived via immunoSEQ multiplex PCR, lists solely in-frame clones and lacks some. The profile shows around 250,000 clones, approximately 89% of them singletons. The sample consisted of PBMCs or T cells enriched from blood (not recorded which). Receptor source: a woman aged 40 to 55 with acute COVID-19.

As DNA, the CDR3 is TGTGCCAGCAGCTCTCTGGAGGGTACAGATACCTTC. Amino acids: CASSSLEGTDTF. This chain links TRBV11-3 with TRBJ1-2; no firm D call. Germline lookup yields CDR1 SGHNT and CDR2 YENEEA. V dropped 4 bases and J dropped 14 bases, with 17 bases sitting between them. This CDR3 comprises 12 residues. Variable domain in full (rest from reference TRBV11-3 and TRBJ1-2): EAGVVQSPRYKIIEKKQPVAFWCNPISGHNTLYWYLQNLGQGPELLIRYENEEAVDDSQLPKDRFSAERLKGVDSTLKIQPAELGDSAVYLCASSSLEGTDTFGSGTRLTVV.

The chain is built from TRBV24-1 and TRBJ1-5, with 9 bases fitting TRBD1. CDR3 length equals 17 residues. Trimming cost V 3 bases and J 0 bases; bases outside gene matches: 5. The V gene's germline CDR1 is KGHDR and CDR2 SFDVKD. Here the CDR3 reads CATSDAGTGNSNQPQHF. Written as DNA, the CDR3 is TGTGCCACCAGTGATGCCGGGACAGGGAATAGCAATCAGCCCCAGCATTTT.

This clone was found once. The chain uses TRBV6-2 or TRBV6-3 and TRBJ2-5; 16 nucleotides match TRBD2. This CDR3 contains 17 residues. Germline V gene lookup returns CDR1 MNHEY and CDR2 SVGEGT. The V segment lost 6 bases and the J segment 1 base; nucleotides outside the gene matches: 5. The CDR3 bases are TGTGCCAGCAGCCCGGGACTAGCGGGAGGGCTCCAAGAGACCCAGTACTTC. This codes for CASSPGLAGGLQETQYF.

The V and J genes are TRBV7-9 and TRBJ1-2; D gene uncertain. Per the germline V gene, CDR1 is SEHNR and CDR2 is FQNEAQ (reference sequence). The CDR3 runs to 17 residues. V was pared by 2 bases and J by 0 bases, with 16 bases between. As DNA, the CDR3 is TGTGCCAGCAGCTTATCTACTTACCGTACCGCTAACTATGGCTACACCTTC. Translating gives CASSLSTYRTANYGYTF.

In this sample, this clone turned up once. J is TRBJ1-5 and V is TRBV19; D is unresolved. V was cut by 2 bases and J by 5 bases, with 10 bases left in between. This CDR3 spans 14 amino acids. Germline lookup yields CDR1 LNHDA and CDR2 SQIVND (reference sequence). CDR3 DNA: TGTGCCAGTAGTATAATGGGTCGGGATCAGCCCCAGCATTTT. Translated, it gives CASSIMGRDQPQHF.

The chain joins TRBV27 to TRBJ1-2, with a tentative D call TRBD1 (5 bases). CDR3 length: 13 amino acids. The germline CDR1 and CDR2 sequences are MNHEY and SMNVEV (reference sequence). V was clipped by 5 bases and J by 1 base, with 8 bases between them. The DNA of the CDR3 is TGTGCCAGCAGTCGGGGGGATAACTATGGCTACACCTTC. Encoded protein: CASSRGDNYGYTF.

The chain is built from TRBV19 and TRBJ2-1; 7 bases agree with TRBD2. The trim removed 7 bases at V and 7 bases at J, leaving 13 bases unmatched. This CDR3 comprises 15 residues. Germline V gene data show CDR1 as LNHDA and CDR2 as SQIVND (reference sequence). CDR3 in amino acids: CASTPLGGSVNEQFF. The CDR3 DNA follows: TGTGCCAGTACCCCCCTCGGCGGGAGTGTGAATGAGCAGTTCTTC.

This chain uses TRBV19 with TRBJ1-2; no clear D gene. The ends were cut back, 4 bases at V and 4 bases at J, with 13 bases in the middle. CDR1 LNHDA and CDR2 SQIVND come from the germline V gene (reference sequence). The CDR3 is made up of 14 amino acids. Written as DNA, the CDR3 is TGTGCCAGTAGTACCGACATCGGCCGCTATGGCTACACCTTC. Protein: CASSTDIGRYGYTF.

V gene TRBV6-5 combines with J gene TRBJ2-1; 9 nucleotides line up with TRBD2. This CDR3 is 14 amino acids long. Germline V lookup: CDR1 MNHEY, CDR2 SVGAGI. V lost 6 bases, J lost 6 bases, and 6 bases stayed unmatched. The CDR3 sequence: CASRTSGRGNEQFF. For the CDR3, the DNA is TGTGCCAGCAGGACTAGCGGTAGGGGCAATGAGCAGTTCTTC.

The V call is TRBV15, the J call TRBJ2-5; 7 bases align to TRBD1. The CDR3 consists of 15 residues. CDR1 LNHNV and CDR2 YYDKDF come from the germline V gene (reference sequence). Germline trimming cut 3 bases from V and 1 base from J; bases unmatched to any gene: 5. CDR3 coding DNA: TGTGCCACCAGCAGCAGGAACAGGGGCCAAGAGACCCAGTACTTC. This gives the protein CATSSRNRGQETQYF.

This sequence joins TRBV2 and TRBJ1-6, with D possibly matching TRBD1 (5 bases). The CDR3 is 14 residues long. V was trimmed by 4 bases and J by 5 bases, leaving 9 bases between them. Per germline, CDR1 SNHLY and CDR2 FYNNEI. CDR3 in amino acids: CASSVVGDNSPLHF. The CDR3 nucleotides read TGTGCCAGCAGTGTGGTAGGGGATAATTCACCCCTCCACTTT.

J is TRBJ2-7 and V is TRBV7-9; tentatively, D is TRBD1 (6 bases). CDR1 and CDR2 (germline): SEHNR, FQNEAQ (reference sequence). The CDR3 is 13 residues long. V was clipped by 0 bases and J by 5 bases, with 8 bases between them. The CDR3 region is CASSLAPGDEQYV. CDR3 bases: TGTGCCAGCAGCTTAGCCCCAGGGGACGAGCAGTACGTC.

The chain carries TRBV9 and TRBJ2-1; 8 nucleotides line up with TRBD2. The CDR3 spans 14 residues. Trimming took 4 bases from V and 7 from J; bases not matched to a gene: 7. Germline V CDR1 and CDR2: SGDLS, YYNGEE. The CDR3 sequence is CASSPQREMNEQFF. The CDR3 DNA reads TGTGCCAGCAGCCCTCAGCGGGAGATGAATGAGCAGTTCTTC.

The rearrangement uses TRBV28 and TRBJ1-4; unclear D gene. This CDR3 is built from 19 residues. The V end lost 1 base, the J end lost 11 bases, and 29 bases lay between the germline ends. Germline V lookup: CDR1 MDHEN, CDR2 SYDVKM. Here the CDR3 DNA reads TGTGCCAGCAGTTTATCCCCAGTACTCAGACTAATTCAACTTGGGAAACTGTTTTTT. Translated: CASSLSPVLRLIQLGKLFF.

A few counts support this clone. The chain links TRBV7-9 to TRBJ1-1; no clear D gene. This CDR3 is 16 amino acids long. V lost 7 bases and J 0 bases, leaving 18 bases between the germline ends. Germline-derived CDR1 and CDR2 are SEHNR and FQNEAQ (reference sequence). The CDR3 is CASTKPRAAMNTEAFF. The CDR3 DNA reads TGTGCCAGCACCAAACCGAGGGCAGCTATGAACACTGAAGCTTTCTTT.

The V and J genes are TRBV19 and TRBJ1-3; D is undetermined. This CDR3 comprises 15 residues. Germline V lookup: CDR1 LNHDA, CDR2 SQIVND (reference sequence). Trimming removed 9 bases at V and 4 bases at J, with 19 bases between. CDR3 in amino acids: CARDRRRRKGNTIYF. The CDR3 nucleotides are TGTGCCAGAGACCGGAGGCGGCGAAAGGGAAACACCATATATTTT.

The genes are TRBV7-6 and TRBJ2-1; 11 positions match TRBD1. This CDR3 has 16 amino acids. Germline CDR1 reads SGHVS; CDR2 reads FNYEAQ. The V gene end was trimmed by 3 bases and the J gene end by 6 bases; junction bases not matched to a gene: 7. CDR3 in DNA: TGTGCCAGCAGCTTTCGCGGACAGGGGGCCGGCAATGAGCAGTTCTTC. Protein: CASSFRGQGAGNEQFF.

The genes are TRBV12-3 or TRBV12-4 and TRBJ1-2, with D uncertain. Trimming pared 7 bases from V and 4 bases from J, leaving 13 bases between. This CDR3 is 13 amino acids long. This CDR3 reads CASTSRGSYGYTF. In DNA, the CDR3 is TGTGCCAGCACGTCAAGAGGGTCCTATGGCTACACCTTC.

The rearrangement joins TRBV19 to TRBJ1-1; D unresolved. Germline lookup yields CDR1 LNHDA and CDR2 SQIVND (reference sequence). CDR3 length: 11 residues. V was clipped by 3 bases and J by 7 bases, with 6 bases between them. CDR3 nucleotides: TGTGCCAGTAGTATTCGGGGTGAAGCTTTCTTT. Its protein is CASSIRGEAFF.

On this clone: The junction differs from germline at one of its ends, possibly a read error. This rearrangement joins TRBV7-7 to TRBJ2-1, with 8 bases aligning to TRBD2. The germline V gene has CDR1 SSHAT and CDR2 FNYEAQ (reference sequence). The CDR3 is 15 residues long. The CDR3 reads CASSLQAGDDNEQFF. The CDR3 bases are TGTGCTAGCAGCTTACAAGCGGGAGACGACAATGAGCAGTTCTTC.

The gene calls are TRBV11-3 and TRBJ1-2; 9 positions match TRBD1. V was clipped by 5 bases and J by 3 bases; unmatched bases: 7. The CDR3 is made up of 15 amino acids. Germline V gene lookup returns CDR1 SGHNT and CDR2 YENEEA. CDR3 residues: CASSARDREDYGYTF. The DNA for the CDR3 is TGTGCCAGCAGCGCCCGGGACAGGGAAGACTATGGCTACACCTTC.

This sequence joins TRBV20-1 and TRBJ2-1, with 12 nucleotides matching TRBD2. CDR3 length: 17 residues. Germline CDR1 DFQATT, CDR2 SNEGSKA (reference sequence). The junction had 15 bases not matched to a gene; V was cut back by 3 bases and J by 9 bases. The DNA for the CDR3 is TGCAGTGCTAGTCGCCTAGCGGGAGGGAATAGTGGTGGTGAGCAGTTCTTC. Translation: CSASRLAGGNSGGEQFF.

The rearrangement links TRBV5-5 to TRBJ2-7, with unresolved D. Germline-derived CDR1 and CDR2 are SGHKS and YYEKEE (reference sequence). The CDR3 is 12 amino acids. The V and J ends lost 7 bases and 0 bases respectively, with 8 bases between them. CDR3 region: CASSHGSYEQYF. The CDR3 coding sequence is TGTGCCAGCTCGCACGGCTCCTACGAGCAGTACTTC.

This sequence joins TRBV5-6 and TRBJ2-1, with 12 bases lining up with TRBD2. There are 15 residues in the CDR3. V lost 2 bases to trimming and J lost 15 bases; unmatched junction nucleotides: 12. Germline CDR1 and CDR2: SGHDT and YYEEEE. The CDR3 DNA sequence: TGTGCCAGCAGCTTCGGACTAGCGGGATATTCCTTCTGGTTCTTC. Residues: CASSFGLAGYSFWFF.

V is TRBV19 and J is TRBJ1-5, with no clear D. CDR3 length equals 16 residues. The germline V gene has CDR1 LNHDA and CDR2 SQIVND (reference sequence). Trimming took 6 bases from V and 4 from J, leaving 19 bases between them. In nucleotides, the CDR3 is TGTGCCAGTAGCCACCCTGGTGGAGTCTTAAATCAGCCCCAGCATTTT. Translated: CASSHPGGVLNQPQHF.

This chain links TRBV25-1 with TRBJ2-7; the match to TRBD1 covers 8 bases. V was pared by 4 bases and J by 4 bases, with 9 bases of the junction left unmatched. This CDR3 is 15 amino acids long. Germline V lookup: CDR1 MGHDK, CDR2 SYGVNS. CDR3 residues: CASSANQGAHYEQYF. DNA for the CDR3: TGTGCCAGCAGTGCAAACCAGGGGGCGCATTACGAGCAGTACTTC.

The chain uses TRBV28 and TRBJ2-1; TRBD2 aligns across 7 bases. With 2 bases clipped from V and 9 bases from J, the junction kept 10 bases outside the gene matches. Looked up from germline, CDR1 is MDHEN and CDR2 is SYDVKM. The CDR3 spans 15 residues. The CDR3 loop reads CASSLDGGWLSEQFF. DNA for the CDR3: TGTGCCAGCAGTTTAGACGGGGGGTGGCTGAGTGAGCAGTTCTTC.